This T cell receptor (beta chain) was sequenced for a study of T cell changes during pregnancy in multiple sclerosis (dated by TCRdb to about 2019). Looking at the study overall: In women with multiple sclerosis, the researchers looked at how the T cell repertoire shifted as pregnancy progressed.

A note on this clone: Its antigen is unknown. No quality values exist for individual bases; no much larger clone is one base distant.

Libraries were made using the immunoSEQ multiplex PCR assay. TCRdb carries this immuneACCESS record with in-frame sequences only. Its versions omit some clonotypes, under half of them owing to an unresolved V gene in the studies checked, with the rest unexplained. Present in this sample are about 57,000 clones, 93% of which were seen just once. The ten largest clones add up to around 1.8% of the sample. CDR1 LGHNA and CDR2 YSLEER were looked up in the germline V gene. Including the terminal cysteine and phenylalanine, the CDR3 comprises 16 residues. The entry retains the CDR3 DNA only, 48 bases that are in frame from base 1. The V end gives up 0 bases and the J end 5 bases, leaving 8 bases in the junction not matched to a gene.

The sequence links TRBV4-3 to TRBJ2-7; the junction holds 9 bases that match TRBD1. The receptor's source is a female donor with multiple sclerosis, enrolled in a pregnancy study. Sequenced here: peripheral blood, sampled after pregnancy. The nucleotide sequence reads TGCGCCAGCAGCCAAGAACCAGGGACAGGGTGGAACGAGCAGTACTTC. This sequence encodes CASSQEPGTGWNEQYF.